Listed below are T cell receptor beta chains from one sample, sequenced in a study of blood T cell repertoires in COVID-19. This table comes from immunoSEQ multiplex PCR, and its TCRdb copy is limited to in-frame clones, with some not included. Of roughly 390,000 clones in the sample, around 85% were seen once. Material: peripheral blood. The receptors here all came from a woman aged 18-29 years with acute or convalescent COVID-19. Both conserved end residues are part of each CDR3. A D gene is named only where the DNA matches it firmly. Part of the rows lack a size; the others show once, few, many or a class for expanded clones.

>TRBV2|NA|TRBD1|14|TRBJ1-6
CASSRQGSDSPLHF
TGTGCCAGCAGTCGACAGGGTTCGGATTCACCCCTCCACTTT
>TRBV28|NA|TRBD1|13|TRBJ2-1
CASRDRGSNEQFF
TGTGCCAGCAGGGACAGGGGGTCGAATGAGCAGTTCTTC
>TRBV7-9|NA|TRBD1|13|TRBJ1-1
CASSLVAGGESFF
TGTGCCAGCAGCTTAGTGGCAGGGGGCGAATCTTTCTTT
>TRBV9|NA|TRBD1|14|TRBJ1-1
CASSVDRGRTEAFF
TGTGCCAGCAGCGTCGACAGGGGGCGCACTGAAGCTTTCTTT
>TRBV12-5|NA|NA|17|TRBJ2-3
CASGLPTNRPPTDTQYF
TGTGCTAGTGGTTTGCCAACCAACAGGCCACCCACAGATACGCAGTATTTT
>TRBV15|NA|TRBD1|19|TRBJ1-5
CATSRDLGTGGVVKQPQHF
TGTGCCACCAGCAGAGATTTGGGGACAGGAGGGGTGGTTAAGCAGCCCCAGCATTTT
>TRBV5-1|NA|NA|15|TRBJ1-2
CASSSNSGGYYGYTF
TGCGCCAGCAGCTCTAACAGCGGTGGTTACTATGGCTACACCTTC
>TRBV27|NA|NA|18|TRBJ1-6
CASSFSPPPSSYNSPLHF
TGTGCCAGCAGTTTCTCCCCACCCCCGAGCTCCTATAATTCACCCCTCCACTTT
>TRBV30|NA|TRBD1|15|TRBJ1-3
CAWSPGQGTGNTIYF
TGTGCCTGGAGTCCGGGACAGGGTACCGGAAACACCATATATTTT
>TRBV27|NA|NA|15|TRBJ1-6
CASSLSYTVNSPLHF
TGTGCCAGCAGTTTATCCTATACAGTAAATTCACCCCTCCACTTT
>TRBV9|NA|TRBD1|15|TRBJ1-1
CASREGQGDDTEAFF
TGTGCCAGCAGAGAAGGACAGGGGGACGACACTGAAGCTTTCTTT
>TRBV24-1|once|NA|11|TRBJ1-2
CASGGDYGYTF
TGTGCCTCGGGGGGTGACTATGGCTACACCTTC
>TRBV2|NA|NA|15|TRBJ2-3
CASTPKPPGTDTQYF
TGTGCCAGCACTCCGAAGCCCCCCGGCACAGATACGCAGTATTTT
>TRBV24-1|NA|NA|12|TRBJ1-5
CATSFGNQPQHF
TGTGCCACAAGCTTTGGCAATCAGCCCCAGCATTTT
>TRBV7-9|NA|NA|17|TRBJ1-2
CASSLVDSRDANYGYTF
TGTGCCAGCAGCTTAGTAGATTCCCGGGATGCTAACTATGGCTACACCTTC
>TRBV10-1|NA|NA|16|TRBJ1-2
CASSGGGEGANYGYTF
TGCGCCAGCAGTGGGGGAGGGGAGGGTGCTAACTATGGCTACACCTTC
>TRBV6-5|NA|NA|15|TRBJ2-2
CASSPFTGNTGELFF
TGTGCCAGCAGTCCATTTACAGGGAACACCGGGGAGCTGTTTTTT
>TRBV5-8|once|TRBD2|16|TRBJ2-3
CASLLALAVSTDTQYF
TGTGCCAGCCTCCTCGCTCTAGCGGTTAGCACAGATACGCAGTATTTT
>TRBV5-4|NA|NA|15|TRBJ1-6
CASSPGGRRDSPLHF
TGTGCCAGCAGCCCGGGGGGGCGCCGCGATTCACCCCTCCACTTT
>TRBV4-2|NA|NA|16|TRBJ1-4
CASSPRQEELREKLFF
TGTGCCAGCAGCCCTCGACAGGAGGAGTTACGGGAAAAACTGTTTTTT
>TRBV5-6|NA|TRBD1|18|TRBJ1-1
CASSSPGQAPTLSFEAFF
TGTGCCAGCAGCTCACCGGGACAGGCACCTACACTTTCATTTGAAGCTTTCTTT
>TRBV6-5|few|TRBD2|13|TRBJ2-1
CASGGREFGEQFF
TGTGCCAGCGGAGGGCGGGAGTTCGGTGAGCAGTTCTTC
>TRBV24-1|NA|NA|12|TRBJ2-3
CATSPNPDTQYF
TGTGCCACCAGCCCAAATCCAGATACGCAGTATTTT
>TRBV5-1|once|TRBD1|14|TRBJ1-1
CASSWDSPRTEAFF
TGCGCCAGCAGCTGGGACAGTCCGAGGACTGAAGCTTTCTTT
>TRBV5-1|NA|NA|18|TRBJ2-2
CASSSTEGQNSNTGELFF
TGCGCCAGCAGCTCTACGGAGGGACAGAATTCTAACACCGGGGAGCTGTTTTTT
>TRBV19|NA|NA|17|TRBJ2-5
CASSIDLRRDPPRAQYF
TGTGCCAGTAGTATAGATCTTCGGCGGGACCCCCCCCGAGCCCAGTACTTC
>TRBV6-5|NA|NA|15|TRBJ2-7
CASEGGAGGTREQYF
TGTGCCAGCGAAGGCGGGGCAGGGGGTACTCGGGAGCAGTACTTC
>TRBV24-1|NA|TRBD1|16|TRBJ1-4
CATSDFGTGENEKLFF
TGTGCCACCAGTGATTTTGGGACAGGGGAAAATGAAAAACTGTTTTTT
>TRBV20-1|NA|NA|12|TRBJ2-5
CSASFYRGNQYF
TGCAGTGCTAGTTTTTACCGCGGGAACCAGTACTTC
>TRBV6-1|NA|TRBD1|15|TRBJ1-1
CASSEVGTGITEAFF
TGTGCCAGCAGTGAAGTAGGGACAGGGATCACTGAAGCTTTCTTT
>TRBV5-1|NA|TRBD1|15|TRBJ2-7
CASSLGQGTNYEQYF
TGCGCCAGCAGTTTGGGACAGGGGACGAACTACGAGCAGTACTTC
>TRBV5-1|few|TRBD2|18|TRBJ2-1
CASSSMGLSGGSYNEQFF
TGCGCCAGCAGCTCCATGGGCCTTAGCGGGGGATCCTACAATGAGCAGTTCTTC
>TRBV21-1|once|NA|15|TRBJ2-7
CASSVLAVITYEQYF
TGTGCCAGCAGCGTACTAGCGGTTATAACCTACGAGCAGTACTTC
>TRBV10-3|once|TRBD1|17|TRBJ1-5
CAITIKIHRGHGQPQHF
TGTGCCATCACGATCAAGATACACAGGGGGCACGGTCAGCCCCAGCATTTT
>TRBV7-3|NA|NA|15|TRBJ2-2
CASSSPGEGIGELFF
TGTGCCAGCAGCTCCCCCGGAGAGGGAATCGGGGAGCTGTTTTTT
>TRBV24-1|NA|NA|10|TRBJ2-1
CANPGPEQFF
TGTGCCAACCCAGGGCCTGAGCAGTTCTTC
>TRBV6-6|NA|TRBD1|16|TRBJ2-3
CASRRQGASGTDTQYF
TGTGCCAGCAGAAGACAGGGGGCGTCGGGCACAGATACGCAGTATTTT
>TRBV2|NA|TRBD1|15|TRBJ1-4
CASRSDRGANEKLFF
TGTGCCAGCAGATCTGACAGGGGCGCTAATGAAAAACTGTTTTTT
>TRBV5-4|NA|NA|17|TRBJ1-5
CASSLVRDTYSNQPQHF
TGTGCCAGCAGCTTAGTCAGGGACACCTATAGCAATCAGCCCCAGCATTTT
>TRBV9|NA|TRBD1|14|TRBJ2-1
CASSPGQGYNEQFF
TGTGCCAGCAGCCCGGGACAGGGGTACAATGAGCAGTTCTTC
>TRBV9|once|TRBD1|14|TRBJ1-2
CASSAGQGYYGYTF
TGTGCCAGCAGCGCGGGACAGGGGTACTATGGCTACACCTTC
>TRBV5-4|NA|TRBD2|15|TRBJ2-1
CASSLEPSGRGEGFF
TGTGCCAGCAGCTTGGAACCTAGCGGGAGAGGGGAGGGGTTCTTC
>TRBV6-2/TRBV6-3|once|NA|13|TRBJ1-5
CASSYFRDQPQHF
TGTGCCAGCAGTTATTTCAGGGATCAGCCCCAGCATTTT
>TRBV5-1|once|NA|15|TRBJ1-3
CASSLSAGIGNTIYF
TGCGCCAGCAGCTTGTCGGCGGGAATTGGAAACACCATATATTTT
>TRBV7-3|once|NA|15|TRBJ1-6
CASSLEQGGTSPLHF
TGTGCCAGCAGCCTTGAGCAGGGTGGTACGTCACCCCTCCACTTT
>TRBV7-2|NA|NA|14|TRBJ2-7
CASSRDLPPYEQYF
TGTGCCAGCAGCCGGGACTTACCCCCCTACGAGCAGTACTTC
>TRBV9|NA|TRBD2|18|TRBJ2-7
CASTTRSGGAGESYEQYF
TGTGCCAGCACCACCAGAAGCGGGGGGGCCGGCGAATCCTACGAGCAGTACTTC
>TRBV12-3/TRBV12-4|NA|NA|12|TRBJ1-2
CASSFERRSYTF
TGTGCCAGCAGTTTCGAAAGGAGAAGCTACACCTTC
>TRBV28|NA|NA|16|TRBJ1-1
CASNKWGGTLNTEAFF
TGTGCCAGCAACAAATGGGGGGGGACCTTGAACACTGAAGCTTTCTTT
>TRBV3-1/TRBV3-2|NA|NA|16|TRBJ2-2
CASSPPRTLNTGELFF
TGTGCCAGCAGCCCCCCCCGGACACTGAACACCGGGGAGCTGTTTTTT